These T cell receptor beta chains were read from a single sample in a study of CD4 T cells in relation to SARS-CoV-2 and coronaviruses. Which antigens these TCRs recognize remains unknown. Sequencing was performed with immunoSEQ multiplex PCR; in TCRdb, only in-frame clones are kept and a portion is missing. Of fewer than 20,000 clones listed, over 65% are singletons. The sequenced material came from CD4+ T cells from PBMCs, cultured in vitro. These receptors were taken from a human donor in good health. The CDR3 runs from the conserved cysteine through the conserved F or W. The D gene is left open where the match is weak. The size field is filled for only some rows; it gives once, few, many or a size class.

CATSDSGQPLYGYTF | TGTGCCACCAGTGATTCGGGACAGCCTCTCTATGGCTACACCTTC | TRBJ1-2 | TRBV24-1 | TRBD1 | 15 | NA
CATSRTRQGLNEQFF | TGTGCCACCAGCAGAACCCGACAGGGCTTGAACGAGCAGTTCTTC | TRBJ2-1 | TRBV15 | TRBD1 | 15 | NA
CASSPVLAARGADTQYF | TGTGCCAGCTCACCAGTACTAGCGGCGAGAGGCGCAGATACGCAGTATTTT | TRBJ2-3 | TRBV18 | TRBD2 | 17 | NA
CASSLIRGPRASTDTQYF | TGTGCCAGCAGCTTAATCAGGGGACCTCGTGCTAGCACAGATACGCAGTATTTT | TRBJ2-3 | TRBV11-2 | NA | 18 | NA
CASGSDTDTQYF | TGTGCCAGCGGATCCGACACAGATACGCAGTATTTT | TRBJ2-3 | TRBV12-3/TRBV12-4 | NA | 12 | NA
CASRGTSGRTGAQYF | TGTGCCAGTAGGGGGACTAGCGGCCGAACGGGGGCGCAGTATTTT | TRBJ2-3 | TRBV19 | TRBD2 | 15 | NA
CASSDRIYEQYF | TGCGCCAGCAGTGACCGTATCTACGAGCAGTACTTC | TRBJ2-7 | TRBV10-2 | NA | 12 | NA
CASSFYGRHSSGANVLTF | TGTGCCAGCAGCTTTTACGGACGACACAGCTCTGGGGCCAACGTCCTGACTTTC | TRBJ2-6 | TRBV9 | NA | 18 | NA
CASSSTSSGNTIYF | TGTGCCAGCAGCTCCACGAGCTCTGGAAACACCATATATTTT | TRBJ1-3 | TRBV9 | NA | 14 | NA
CASSPGTATNEKLFF | TGTGCCAGCAGCCCGGGGACGGCAACTAATGAAAAACTGTTTTTT | TRBJ1-4 | TRBV7-7 | NA | 15 | once
CARSLWTGLLADLQETQYF | TGTGCCAGAAGCTTGTGGACAGGGCTACTAGCGGACCTCCAAGAGACCCAGTACTTC | TRBJ2-5 | TRBV5-3 | NA | 19 | NA
CASSLQGLAGGRTGELFF | TGCGCCAGCAGCCTCCAGGGACTAGCGGGAGGGCGGACCGGGGAGCTGTTTTTT | TRBJ2-2 | TRBV4-1 | TRBD2 | 18 | NA
CASSQVGGGKYSNQPQHF | TGCGCCAGCAGCCAAGTTGGCGGGGGGAAATATAGCAATCAGCCCCAGCATTTT | TRBJ1-5 | TRBV4-1 | NA | 18 | NA
CASGTSGRAAYEQYF | TGCGCCAGCGGGACTAGCGGGAGGGCCGCCTACGAGCAGTACTTC | TRBJ2-7 | TRBV5-1 | TRBD2 | 15 | NA
CASSLFWTSDTQYF | TGTGCCAGCAGCTTATTTTGGACTAGCGACACCCAGTACTTC | TRBJ2-5 | TRBV7-3 | TRBD2 | 14 | NA
CASNVNTEAFF | TGCGCCAGCAACGTGAACACTGAAGCTTTCTTT | TRBJ1-1 | TRBV23-1 | NA | 11 | NA
CASRQYEQYF | TGCGCCAGCCGACAGTACGAGCAGTACTTC | TRBJ2-7 | TRBV23-1 | NA | 10 | NA
CASSSGLAGYEQYF | TGTGCCAGCAGCTCGGGACTAGCGGGCTACGAGCAGTACTTC | TRBJ2-7 | TRBV11-2 | TRBD2 | 14 | NA
CASSKGQLEAFF | TGTGCCAGCAGCAAAGGACAGCTTGAAGCTTTCTTT | TRBJ1-1 | TRBV3-1/TRBV3-2 | NA | 12 | NA
CASSLGGADQPQHF | TGTGCCAGCAGTTTGGGGGGGGCCGATCAGCCCCAGCATTTT | TRBJ1-5 | TRBV28 | NA | 14 | NA
CASSLDSAGHYNEQFF | TGTGCCAGCAGCTTGGACTCAGCGGGACACTACAATGAGCAGTTCTTC | TRBJ2-1 | TRBV5-6 | NA | 16 | few
CASSVGGSGSYNEQFF | TGTGCCAGCAGTGTAGGTGGGAGCGGCTCCTACAATGAGCAGTTCTTC | TRBJ2-1 | TRBV6-1 | NA | 16 | NA
CACGPGPYEQYF | TGTGCCTGTGGACCTGGCCCCTACGAGCAGTACTTC | TRBJ2-7 | TRBV30 | NA | 12 | few
CASSLQQGAGQETQYF | TGTGCCAGCAGCTTGCAACAGGGGGCCGGGCAAGAGACCCAGTACTTC | TRBJ2-5 | TRBV5-5 | TRBD1 | 16 | NA
CASSVASRQGANEQFF | TGTGCCAGCAGCGTAGCTAGTCGGCAGGGGGCGAATGAGCAGTTCTTC | TRBJ2-1 | TRBV9 | TRBD1 | 16 | NA
CSVSPSTDAYEQYF | TGCAGCGTTTCTCCGTCGACGGACGCCTACGAGCAGTACTTC | TRBJ2-7 | TRBV29-1 | NA | 14 | NA
CASSVEGRGNQPQHF | TGTGCCAGCAGTGTCGAAGGGAGGGGCAATCAGCCCCAGCATTTT | TRBJ1-5 | TRBV2 | NA | 15 | once
CASYSAGGSYEQYF | TGTGCCAGCTATTCAGCGGGAGGTTCCTACGAGCAGTACTTC | TRBJ2-7 | TRBV5-4 | TRBD2 | 14 | NA
CASGSGQGREKLFF | TGCGCCAGCGGGTCTGGACAGGGACGCGAAAAACTGTTTTTT | TRBJ1-4 | TRBV5-1 | TRBD1 | 14 | NA
CASSLGVTSAYEQYF | TGTGCCAGCAGCTTAGGTGTGACTTCTGCCTACGAGCAGTACTTC | TRBJ2-7 | TRBV7-9 | NA | 15 | few
CASSPGTDGFRKQFF | TGTGCCAGCTCACCGGGGACGGACGGGTTTAGGAAGCAGTTCTTC | TRBJ2-1 | TRBV18 | NA | 15 | NA
CASSLRQLFGIEHEQYF | TGTGCCAGCAGCTTAAGACAACTATTCGGGATCGAACACGAGCAGTACTTC | TRBJ2-7 | TRBV7-9 | NA | 17 | NA
CASSDIGPGTEAFF | TGTGCCAGCAGTGATATCGGCCCGGGAACTGAAGCTTTCTTT | TRBJ1-1 | TRBV6-1 | NA | 14 | once
CARSLYETANTGELFF | TGTGCCAGAAGCTTGTACGAGACAGCGAACACCGGGGAGCTGTTTTTT | TRBJ2-2 | TRBV5-3 | NA | 16 | NA
CASSVETGKKLFF | TGTGCCAGCAGCGTCGAGACAGGGAAAAAACTGTTTTTT | TRBJ1-4 | TRBV9 | TRBD1 | 13 | once
CSASSSTGLAGYNEQFF | TGCAGTGCTAGTTCTAGTACGGGACTAGCGGGGTACAATGAGCAGTTCTTC | TRBJ2-1 | TRBV20-1 | TRBD2 | 17 | NA